These T cell receptor beta chains were read from a single sample in a study of graft-versus-host responses after intestinal transplantation. This table comes from immunoSEQ multiplex PCR, and its TCRdb copy is limited to in-frame clones, with some not included. Altogether 1,900 or so clones are present, around 85% being singletons, with the ten largest covering roughly 15%. The source material was ileum tissue, sampled nearly 70 days after transplant. These receptor sequences come from a human patient who received an intestinal transplant, so some T cells may come from the graft donor. The CDR3 runs from the conserved cysteine through the conserved F or W. Fields, in order: D gene, V gene, clone size, J gene, CDR3 protein, CDR3 DNA. D genes are given only for firm matches. Where a row states a size, it is once, few, many or the class of an expanded clone; other rows omit it.

>.|TRBV4-3|.|TRBJ1-1
CASSQQWTPNTEAFF
TGCGCCAGCAGCCAACAATGGACACCGAACACTGAAGCTTTCTTT
>.|TRBV20-1|.|TRBJ2-7
CSASSGTEQYF
TGCAGTGCTAGTTCCGGGACCGAGCAGTACTTC
>.|TRBV7-7|once|TRBJ2-1
CASSLGGGSYNEQFF
TGTGCTAGCAGCTTAGGGGGGGGGTCCTACAATGAGCAGTTCTTC
>.|TRBV19|.|TRBJ2-1
CASSIGVGGYEQFF
TGTGCCAGTAGTATAGGAGTGGGAGGATATGAGCAGTTCTTC
>.|TRBV19|.|TRBJ1-4
CASIIGDISTNEKLFF
TGTGCCAGTATTATTGGAGACATCTCAACTAATGAAAAACTGTTTTTT
>TRBD1|TRBV6-5|.|TRBJ1-1
CASGGDRVNAEAFF
TGTGCCAGCGGGGGGGACAGGGTCAACGCTGAAGCTTTCTTT
>TRBD1|TRBV6-1|.|TRBJ2-7
CASSEDIKTWTGGEQYF
TGTGCCAGCAGTGAAGATATTAAGACTTGGACAGGGGGCGAGCAGTACTTC
>.|TRBV7-2|.|TRBJ2-7
CASSLPTYEQYF
TGTGCCAGCAGCTTACCAACCTACGAGCAGTACTTC
>TRBD1|TRBV4-2|.|TRBJ2-1
CASSQDARGPSYNEQFF
TGTGCCAGCAGCCAAGATGCCAGGGGGCCCTCCTACAATGAGCAGTTCTTC
>.|TRBV10-3|.|TRBJ1-5
CAISESEYSNQPQHF
TGTGCCATCAGTGAGTCGGAGTATAGCAATCAGCCCCAGCATTTT
>.|TRBV2|large|TRBJ1-2
CARRGHLYGYTF
TGTGCCAGAAGGGGACACCTGTATGGCTACACCTTC
>.|TRBV5-1|few|TRBJ2-2
CASSLARGTGELFF
TGCGCCAGCAGCTTGGCCAGGGGCACCGGGGAGCTGTTTTTT
>TRBD1|TRBV28|.|TRBJ1-3
CASTLRQGRSGNTIYF
TGTGCCAGCACCCTAAGACAGGGCCGCTCTGGAAACACCATATATTTT
>.|TRBV21-1|.|TRBJ2-1
CASSKGGTQGSSLYNEQFF
TGTGCCAGCAGCAAAGGGGGGACACAGGGTTCGTCACTCTACAATGAGCAGTTCTTC
>TRBD1|TRBV7-9|.|TRBJ2-1
CASRTGLEQFF
TGTGCCAGCAGGACAGGGCTTGAGCAGTTCTTC
>.|TRBV7-4|.|TRBJ1-1
CASSLTPRGRATEAFF
TGTGCCAGCAGCCTCACCCCCCGAGGGAGAGCCACTGAAGCTTTCTTT
>.|TRBV19|.|TRBJ1-5
CASSIKVFRPQHF
TGTGCCAGTAGTATTAAGGTTTTTCGGCCCCAGCATTTT
>.|TRBV6-5|.|TRBJ1-1
CASSYWGRGAISAFF
TGTGCCAGCAGTTATTGGGGGCGAGGGGCCATCTCAGCTTTCTTT
>.|TRBV14|.|TRBJ1-3
CASSRDPGNTIYF
TGTGCCAGCAGCCGTGACCCTGGAAACACCATATATTTT